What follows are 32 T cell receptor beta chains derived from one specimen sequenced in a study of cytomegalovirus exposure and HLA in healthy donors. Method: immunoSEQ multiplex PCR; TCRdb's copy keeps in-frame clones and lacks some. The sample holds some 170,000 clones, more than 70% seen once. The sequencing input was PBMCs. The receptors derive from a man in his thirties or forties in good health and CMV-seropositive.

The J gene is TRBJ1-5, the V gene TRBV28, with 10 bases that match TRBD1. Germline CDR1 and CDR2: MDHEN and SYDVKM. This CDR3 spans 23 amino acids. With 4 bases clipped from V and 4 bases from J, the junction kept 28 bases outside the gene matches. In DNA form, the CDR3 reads TGTGCCAGCAGTTCTTCCCCGGGACAGGGGCCAAACCCGAGGGAAGGGAAAAATCAGCCCCAGCATTTT. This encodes CASSSSPGQGPNPREGKNQPQHF.

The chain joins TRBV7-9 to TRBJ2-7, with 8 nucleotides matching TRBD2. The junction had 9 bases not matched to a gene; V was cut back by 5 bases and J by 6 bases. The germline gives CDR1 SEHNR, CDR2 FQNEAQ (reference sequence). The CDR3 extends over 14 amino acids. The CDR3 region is CASSSSGIQLEQYF. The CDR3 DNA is TGTGCCAGCAGCAGTAGCGGGATTCAGCTCGAGCAGTACTTC. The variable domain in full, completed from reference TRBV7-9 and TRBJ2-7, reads DTGVSQNPRHKITKRGQNVTFRCDPISEHNRLYWYRQTLGQGPEFLTYFQNEAQLEKSRLLSDRFSAERPKGSFSTLEIQRTEQGDSAMYLCASSSSGIQLEQYFGPGTRLTVT.

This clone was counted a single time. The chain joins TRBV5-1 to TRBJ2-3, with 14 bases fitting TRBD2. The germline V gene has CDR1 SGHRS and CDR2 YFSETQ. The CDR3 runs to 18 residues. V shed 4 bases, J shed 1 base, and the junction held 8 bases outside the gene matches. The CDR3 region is CASSLRGLAGAGTDTQYF. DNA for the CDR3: TGCGCCAGCAGCCTCCGGGGACTAGCGGGAGCGGGCACAGATACGCAGTATTTT.

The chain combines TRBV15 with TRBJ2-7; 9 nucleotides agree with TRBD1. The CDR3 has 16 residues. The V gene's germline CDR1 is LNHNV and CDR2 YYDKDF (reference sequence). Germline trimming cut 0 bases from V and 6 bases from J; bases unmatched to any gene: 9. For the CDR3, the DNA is TGTGCCACCAGCAGAGAGTGGGGACAGGGTTACTCCGAGCAGTACTTC. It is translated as CATSREWGQGYSEQYF. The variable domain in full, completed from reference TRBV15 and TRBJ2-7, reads DAMVIQNPRYQVTQFGKPVTLSCSQTLNHNVMYWYQQKSSQAPKLLFHYYDKDFNNEADTPDNFQSRRPNTSFCFLDIRSPGLGDTAMYLCATSREWGQGYSEQYFGPGTRLTVT.

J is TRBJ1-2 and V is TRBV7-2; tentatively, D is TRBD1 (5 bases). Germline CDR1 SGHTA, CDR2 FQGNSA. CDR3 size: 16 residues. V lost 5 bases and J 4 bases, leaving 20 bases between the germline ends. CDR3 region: CASSRSSDTSLYGYTF. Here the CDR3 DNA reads TGTGCCAGCAGCCGCAGTTCGGACACCAGCCTCTATGGCTACACCTTC.

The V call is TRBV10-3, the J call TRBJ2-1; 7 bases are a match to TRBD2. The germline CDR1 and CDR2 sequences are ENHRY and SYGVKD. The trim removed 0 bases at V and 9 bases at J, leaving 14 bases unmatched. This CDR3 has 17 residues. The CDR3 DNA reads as TGTGCCATCAGTGAGTCCCAAGGCCTAGCGGTATCGGGTGAGCAGTTCTTC. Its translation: CAISESQGLAVSGEQFF.

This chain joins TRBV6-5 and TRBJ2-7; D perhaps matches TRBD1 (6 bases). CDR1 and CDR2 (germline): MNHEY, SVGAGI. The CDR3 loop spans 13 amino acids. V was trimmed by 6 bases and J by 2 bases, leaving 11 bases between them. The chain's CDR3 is CASRGDKTYEQYF. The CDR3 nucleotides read TGTGCCAGCAGGGGGGACAAAACCTACGAGCAGTACTTC.

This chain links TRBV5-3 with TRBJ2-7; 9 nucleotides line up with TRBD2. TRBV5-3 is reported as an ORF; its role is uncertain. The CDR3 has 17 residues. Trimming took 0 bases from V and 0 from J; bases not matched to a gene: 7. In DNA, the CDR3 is TGTGCCAGAAGCTTGGGGCAGCGGGGGGACTACTCCTACGAGCAGTACTTC. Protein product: CARSLGQRGDYSYEQYF.

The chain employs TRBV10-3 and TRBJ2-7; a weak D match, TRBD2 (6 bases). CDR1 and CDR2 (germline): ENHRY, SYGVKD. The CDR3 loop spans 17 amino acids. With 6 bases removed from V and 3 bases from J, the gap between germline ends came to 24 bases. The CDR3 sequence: CAISLLDTSGFGYEQYF. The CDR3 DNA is TGTGCCATCAGCCTCCTAGATACAAGCGGGTTCGGCTACGAGCAGTACTTC.

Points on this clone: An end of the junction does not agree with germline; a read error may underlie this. CDR3 nucleotides: TGTGCCAGCAGCCTAGAGTCGGGACTAGCTAGAGATACGCAGTATTTT. It encodes CASSLESGLARDTQYF. The chain links TRBV11-2 to TRBJ2-3, with TRBD2 matching over 9 bases. CDR1 is SGHAT, CDR2 FQNNGV, per germline. The CDR3 has 16 residues.

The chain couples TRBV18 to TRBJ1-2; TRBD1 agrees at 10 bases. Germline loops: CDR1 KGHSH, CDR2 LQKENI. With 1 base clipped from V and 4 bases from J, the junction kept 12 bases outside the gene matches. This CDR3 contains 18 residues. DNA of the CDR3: TGTGCCAGCTCACCACGGCAGGAGACAGGGGGCGATGGCTATGGCTACACCTTC. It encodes CASSPRQETGGDGYGYTF.

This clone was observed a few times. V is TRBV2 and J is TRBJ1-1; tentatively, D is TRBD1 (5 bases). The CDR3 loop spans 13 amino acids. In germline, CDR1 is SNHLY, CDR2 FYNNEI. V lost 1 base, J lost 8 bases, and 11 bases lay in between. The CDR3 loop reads CASSEVGRAEAFF. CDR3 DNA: TGTGCCAGCAGTGAAGTAGGCAGGGCAGAAGCTTTCTTT. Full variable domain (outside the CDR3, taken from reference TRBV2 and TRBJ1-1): EPEVTQTPSHQVTQMGQEVILRCVPISNHLYFYWYRQILGQKVEFLVSFYNNEISEKSEIFDDQFSVERPDGSNFTLKIRSTKLEDSAMYFCASSEVGRAEAFFGQGTRLTVV.

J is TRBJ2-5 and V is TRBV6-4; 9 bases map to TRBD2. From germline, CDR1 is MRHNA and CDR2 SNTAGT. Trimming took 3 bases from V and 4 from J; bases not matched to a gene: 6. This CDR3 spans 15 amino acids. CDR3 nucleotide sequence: TGTGCCAGCAGTGAGATAGCGGGAGTAGCAGAGACCCAGTACTTC. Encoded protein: CASSEIAGVAETQYF.

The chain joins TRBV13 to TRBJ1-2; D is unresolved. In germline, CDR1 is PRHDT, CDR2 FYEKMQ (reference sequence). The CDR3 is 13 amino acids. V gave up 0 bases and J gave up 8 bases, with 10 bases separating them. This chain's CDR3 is CASSLGAVGGYTF. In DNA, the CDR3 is TGTGCCAGCAGCTTAGGGGCAGTCGGGGGCTACACCTTC.

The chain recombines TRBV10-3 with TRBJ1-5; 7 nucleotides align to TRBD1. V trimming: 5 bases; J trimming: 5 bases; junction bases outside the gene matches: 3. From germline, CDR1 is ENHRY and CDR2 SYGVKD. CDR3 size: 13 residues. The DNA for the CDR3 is TGTGCCATCAGTTGGGACAGCGATCAGCCCCAGCATTTT. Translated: CAISWDSDQPQHF.

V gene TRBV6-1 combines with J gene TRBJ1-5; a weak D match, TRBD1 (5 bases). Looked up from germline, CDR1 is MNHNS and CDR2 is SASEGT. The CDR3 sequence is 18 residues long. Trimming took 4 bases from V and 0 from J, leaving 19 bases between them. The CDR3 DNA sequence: TGTGCCAGCAGTGTCCAGGGACTCTCATATTTTAGCAATCAGCCCCAGCATTTT. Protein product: CASSVQGLSYFSNQPQHF.

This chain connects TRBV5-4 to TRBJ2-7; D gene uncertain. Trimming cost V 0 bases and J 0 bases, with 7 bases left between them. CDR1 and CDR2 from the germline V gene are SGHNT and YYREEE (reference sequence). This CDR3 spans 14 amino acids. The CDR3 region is CASSLAGNSYEQYF. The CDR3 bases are TGTGCCAGCAGCTTGGCGGGTAACTCCTACGAGCAGTACTTC.

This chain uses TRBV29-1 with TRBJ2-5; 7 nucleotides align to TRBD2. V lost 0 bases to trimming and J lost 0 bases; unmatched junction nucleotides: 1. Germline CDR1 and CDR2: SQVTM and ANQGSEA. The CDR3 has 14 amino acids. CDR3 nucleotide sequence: TGCAGCGTTGAAGAGGGGACTAACCAAGAGACCCAGTACTTC. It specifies CSVEEGTNQETQYF.

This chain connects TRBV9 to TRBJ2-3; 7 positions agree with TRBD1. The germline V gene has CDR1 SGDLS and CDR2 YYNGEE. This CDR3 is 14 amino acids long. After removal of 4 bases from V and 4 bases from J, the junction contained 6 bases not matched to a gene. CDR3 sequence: CASSPRQGADTQYF. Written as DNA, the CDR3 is TGTGCCAGCAGCCCCCGACAGGGAGCAGATACGCAGTATTTT.

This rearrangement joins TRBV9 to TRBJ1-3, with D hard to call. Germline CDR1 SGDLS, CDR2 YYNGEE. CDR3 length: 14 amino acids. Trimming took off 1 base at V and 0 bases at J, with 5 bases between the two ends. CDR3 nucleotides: TGTGCCAGCAGCGTAACGGGCTCTGGAAACACCATATATTTT. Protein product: CASSVTGSGNTIYF.

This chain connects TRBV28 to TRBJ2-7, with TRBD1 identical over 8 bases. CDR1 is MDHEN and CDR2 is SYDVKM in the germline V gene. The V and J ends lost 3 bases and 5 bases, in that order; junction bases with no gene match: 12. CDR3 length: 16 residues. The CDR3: CASSFRFGTGFNEQYF. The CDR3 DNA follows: TGTGCCAGCAGTTTCCGATTCGGGACAGGTTTTAACGAGCAGTACTTC.

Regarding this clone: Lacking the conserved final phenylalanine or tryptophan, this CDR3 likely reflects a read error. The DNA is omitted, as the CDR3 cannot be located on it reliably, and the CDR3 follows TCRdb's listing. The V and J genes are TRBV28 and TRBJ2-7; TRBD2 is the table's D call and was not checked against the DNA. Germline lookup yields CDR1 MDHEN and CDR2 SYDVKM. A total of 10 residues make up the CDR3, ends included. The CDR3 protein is CASSPRPSPS.

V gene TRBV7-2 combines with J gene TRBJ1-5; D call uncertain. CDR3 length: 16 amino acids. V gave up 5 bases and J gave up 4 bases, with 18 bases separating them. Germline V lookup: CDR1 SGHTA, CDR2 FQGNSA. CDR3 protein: CASSPSGVVDNQPQHF. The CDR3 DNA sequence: TGTGCCAGCAGCCCCTCGGGAGTAGTGGATAATCAGCCCCAGCATTTT.

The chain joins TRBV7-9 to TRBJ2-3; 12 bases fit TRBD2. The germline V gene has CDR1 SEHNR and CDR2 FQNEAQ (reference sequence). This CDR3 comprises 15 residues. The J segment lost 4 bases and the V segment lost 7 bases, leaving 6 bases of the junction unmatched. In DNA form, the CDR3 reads TGTGCCAGCATCACTAGCGGGAGGAAGGCAGATACGCAGTATTTT. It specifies CASITSGRKADTQYF. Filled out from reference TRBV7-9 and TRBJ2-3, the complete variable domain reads DTGVSQNPRHKITKRGQNVTFRCDPISEHNRLYWYRQTLGQGPEFLTYFQNEAQLEKSRLLSDRFSAERPKGSFSTLEIQRTEQGDSAMYLCASITSGRKADTQYFGPGTRLTVL.

CDR3 DNA: TGTGCCAGCAGTTTGGCCAGGGGCAAAGAAGCTTTCTTT. It is translated as CASSLARGKEAFF. The J gene is TRBJ1-1, the V gene TRBV28; D possibly corresponds to TRBD1 (6 bases). The CDR3 has 13 residues. V dropped 3 bases and J dropped 8 bases, with 13 bases sitting between them. Germline values: CDR1 MDHEN, CDR2 SYDVKM.

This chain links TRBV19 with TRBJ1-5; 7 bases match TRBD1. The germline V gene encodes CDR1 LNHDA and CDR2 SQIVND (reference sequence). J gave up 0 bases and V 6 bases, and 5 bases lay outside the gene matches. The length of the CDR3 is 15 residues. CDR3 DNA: TGTGCCAGTAGCGTACAGGGGAATAGCAATCAGCCCCAGCATTTT. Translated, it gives CASSVQGNSNQPQHF.

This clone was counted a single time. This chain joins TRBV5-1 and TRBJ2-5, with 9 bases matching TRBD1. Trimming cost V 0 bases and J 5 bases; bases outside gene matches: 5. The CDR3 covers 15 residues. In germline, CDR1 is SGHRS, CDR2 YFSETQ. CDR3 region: CASSLVGTGMETQYF. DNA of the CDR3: TGCGCCAGCAGCTTGGTAGGGACAGGGATGGAGACCCAGTACTTC.

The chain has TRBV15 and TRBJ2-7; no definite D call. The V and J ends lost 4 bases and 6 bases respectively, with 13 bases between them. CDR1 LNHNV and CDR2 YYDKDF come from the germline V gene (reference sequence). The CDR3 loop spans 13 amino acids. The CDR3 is CATSTSSTVEQYF. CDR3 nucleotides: TGTGCCACCAGCACATCTTCCACGGTCGAGCAGTACTTC.

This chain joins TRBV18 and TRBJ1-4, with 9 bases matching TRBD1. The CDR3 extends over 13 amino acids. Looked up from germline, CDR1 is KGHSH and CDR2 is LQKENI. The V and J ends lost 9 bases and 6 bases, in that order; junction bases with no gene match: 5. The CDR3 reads CASTGQGDEKLFF. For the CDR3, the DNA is TGTGCCAGTACGGGACAGGGAGATGAAAAACTGTTTTTT.

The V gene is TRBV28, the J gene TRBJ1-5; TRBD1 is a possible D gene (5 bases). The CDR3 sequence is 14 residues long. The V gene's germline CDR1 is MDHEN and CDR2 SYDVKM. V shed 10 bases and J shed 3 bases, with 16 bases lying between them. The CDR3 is CATKPGLYNQPQHF. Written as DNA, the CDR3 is TGTGCCACAAAACCGGGACTGTACAATCAGCCCCAGCATTTT.

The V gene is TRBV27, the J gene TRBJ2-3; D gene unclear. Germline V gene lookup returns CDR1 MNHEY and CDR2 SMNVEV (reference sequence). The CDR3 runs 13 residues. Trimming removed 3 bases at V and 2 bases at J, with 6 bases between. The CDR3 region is CASSFAYTDTQYF. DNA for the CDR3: TGTGCCAGCAGTTTCGCCTACACAGATACGCAGTATTTT.

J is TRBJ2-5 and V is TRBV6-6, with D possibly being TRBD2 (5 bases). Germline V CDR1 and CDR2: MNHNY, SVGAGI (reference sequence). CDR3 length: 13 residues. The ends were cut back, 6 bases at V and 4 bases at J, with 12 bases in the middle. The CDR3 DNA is TGTGCCAGCAGCCGGGGTGGGTTAGAGACCCAGTACTTC. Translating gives CASSRGGLETQYF.